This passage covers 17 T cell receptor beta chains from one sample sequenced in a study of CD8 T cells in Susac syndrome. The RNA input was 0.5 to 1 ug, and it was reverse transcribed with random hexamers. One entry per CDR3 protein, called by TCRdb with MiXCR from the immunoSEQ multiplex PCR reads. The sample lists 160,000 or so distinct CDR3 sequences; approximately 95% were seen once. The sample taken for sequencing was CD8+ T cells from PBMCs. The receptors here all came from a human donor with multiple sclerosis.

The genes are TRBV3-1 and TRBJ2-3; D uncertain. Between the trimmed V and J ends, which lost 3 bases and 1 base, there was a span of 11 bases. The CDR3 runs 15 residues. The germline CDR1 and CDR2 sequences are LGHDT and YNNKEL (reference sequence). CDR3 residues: CASSHRLARTDTQYF. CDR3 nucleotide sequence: TGTGCCAGCAGCCATAGACTGGCCCGCACAGATACGCAGTATTTT.

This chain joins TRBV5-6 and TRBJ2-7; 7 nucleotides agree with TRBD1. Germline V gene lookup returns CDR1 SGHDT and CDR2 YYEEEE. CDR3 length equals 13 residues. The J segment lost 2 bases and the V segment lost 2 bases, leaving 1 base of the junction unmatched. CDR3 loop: CASSFGQAYEQYF. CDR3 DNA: TGTGCCAGCAGCTTCGGACAGGCCTACGAGCAGTACTTC.

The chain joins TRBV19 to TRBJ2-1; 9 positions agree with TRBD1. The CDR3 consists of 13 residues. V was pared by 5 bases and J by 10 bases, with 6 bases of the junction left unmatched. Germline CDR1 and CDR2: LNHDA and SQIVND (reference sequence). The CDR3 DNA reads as TGTGCCAGTAGTCCCGGGACAGGGTTCGAGCAGTTCTTC. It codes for CASSPGTGFEQFF.

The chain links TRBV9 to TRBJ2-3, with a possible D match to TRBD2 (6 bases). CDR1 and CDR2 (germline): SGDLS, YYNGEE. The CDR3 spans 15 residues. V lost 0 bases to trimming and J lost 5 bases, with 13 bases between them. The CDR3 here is CASSVAGLARDTQYF. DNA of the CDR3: TGTGCCAGCAGCGTAGCTGGGCTAGCGAGAGATACGCAGTATTTT. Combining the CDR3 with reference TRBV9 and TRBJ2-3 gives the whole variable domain DSGVTQTPKHLITATGQRVTLRCSPRSGDLSVYWYQQSLDQGLQFLIQYYNGEERAKGNILERFSAQQFPDLHSELNLSSLELGDSALYFCASSVAGLARDTQYFGPGTRLTVL.

This CDR3 is CASSKTSGLEDTQYF. CDR3 bases: TGTGCCAGCAGCAAGACTAGCGGGCTAGAAGATACGCAGTATTTT. The chain combines TRBV27 with TRBJ2-3; 10 nucleotides line up with TRBD2. Germline V CDR1 and CDR2: MNHEY, SMNVEV (reference sequence). The CDR3 loop spans 15 amino acids. V was pared by 6 bases and J by 5 bases, with 8 bases of the junction left unmatched.

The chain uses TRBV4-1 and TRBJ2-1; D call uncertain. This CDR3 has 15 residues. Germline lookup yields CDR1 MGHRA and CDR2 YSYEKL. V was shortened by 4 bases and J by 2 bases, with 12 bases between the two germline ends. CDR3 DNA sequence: TGCGCCAGCAGCCCCGTTCCAAGGGCCTACAATGAGCAGTTCTTC. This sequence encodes CASSPVPRAYNEQFF.

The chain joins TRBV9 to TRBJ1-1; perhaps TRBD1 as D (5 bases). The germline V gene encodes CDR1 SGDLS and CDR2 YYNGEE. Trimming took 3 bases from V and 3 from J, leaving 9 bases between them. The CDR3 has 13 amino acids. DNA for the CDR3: TGTGCCAGCAGCGGTGGGACTGACACTGAAGCTTTCTTT. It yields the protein CASSGGTDTEAFF.

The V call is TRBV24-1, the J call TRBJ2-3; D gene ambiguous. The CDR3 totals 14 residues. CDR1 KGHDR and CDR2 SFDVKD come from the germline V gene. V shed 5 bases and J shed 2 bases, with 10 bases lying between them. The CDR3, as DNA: TGTGCCACCAGTGGAGAATCCGACACAGATACGCAGTATTTT. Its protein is CATSGESDTDTQYF.

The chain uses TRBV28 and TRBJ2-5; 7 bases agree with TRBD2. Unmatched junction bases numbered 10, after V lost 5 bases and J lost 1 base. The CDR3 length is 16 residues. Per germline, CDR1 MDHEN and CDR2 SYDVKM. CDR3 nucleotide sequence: TGTGCCAGCAGTCCAACCCTCGGACTAGTCCAAGAGACCCAGTACTTC. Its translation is CASSPTLGLVQETQYF.

The CDR3 bases are TGTGCCAGCAGACGGAGACTAGCGAACACAGATACGCAGTATTTT. It codes for CASRRRLANTDTQYF. The rearrangement links TRBV3-1 to TRBJ2-3; 8 positions agree with TRBD2. V dropped 6 bases and J dropped 2; count of bases not matched to a gene: 7. This CDR3 region has 15 residues. Germline V gene lookup returns CDR1 LGHDT and CDR2 YNNKEL (reference sequence).

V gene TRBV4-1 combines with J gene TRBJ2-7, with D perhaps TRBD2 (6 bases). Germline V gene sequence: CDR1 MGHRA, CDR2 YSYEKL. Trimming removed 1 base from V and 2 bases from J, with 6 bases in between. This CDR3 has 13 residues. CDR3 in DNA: TGCGCCAGCAGCCAAGGGGAGGCCTACGAGCAGTACTTC. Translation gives CASSQGEAYEQYF.

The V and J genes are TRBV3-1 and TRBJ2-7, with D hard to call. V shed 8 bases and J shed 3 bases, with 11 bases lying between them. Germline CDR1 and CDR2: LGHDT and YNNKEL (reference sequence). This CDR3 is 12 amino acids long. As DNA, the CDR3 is TGTGCCAGCTCCCAACTTGTCTACGAGCAGTACTTC. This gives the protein CASSQLVYEQYF.

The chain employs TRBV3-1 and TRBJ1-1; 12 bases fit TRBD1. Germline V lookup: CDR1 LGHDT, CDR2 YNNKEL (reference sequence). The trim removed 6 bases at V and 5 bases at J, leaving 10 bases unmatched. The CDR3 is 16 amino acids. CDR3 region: CASRERDRGLGTEAFF. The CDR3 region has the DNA TGTGCCAGCAGGGAAAGGGACAGGGGGCTGGGGACTGAAGCTTTCTTT.

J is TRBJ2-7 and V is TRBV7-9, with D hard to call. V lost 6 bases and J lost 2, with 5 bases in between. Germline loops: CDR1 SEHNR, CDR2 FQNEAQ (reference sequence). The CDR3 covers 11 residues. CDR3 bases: TGTGCCAGCAGTTCCGCCTACGAGCAGTACTTC. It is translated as CASSSAYEQYF.

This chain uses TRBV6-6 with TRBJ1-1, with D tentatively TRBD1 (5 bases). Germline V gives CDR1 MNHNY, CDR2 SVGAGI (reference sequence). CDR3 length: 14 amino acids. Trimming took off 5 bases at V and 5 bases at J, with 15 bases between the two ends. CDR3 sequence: CASSPGAGGTEAFF. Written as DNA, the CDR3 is TGTGCCAGCAGTCCCGGGGCAGGAGGGACTGAAGCTTTCTTT.

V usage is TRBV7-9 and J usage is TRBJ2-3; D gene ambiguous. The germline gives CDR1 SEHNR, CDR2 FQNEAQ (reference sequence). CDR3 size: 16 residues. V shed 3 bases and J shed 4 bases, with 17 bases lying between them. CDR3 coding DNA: TGTGCCAGCAGCTTTTTCCCCACAGCCAAAGCAGATACGCAGTATTTT. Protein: CASSFFPTAKADTQYF.

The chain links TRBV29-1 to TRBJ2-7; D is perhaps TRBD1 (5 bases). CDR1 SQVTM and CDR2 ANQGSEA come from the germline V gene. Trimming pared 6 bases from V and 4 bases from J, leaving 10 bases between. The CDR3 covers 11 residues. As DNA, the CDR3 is TGCAGCGTCGGACACGATTACGAGCAGTACTTC. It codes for CSVGHDYEQYF.